Following are 24 T cell receptor beta chains from one sample sequenced in a study of OX40 agonist ivuxolimab in advanced cancers. Libraries were prepared through the immunoSEQ multiplex PCR assay. TCRdb obtained this table from immuneACCESS and retained in-frame rearrangements with V and J assigned. These tables miss some clones; where compared with another copy, unresolved V genes account for less than half of the shortfall, and the remainder is unexplained. For this sample the table gives 50,000 to 65,000 clones, of which around nine tenths were detected only once. Jointly, the top ten make up more than 15% of the sample. The sample consisted of CD4+ or CD8+ T cells sorted from blood, taken in a trial of the OX40 agonist ivuxolimab. The source of these receptors is an adult with an advanced solid tumor such as melanoma, head and neck, liver or kidney cancer.

The gene calls are TRBV27 and TRBJ2-3, with D tentatively TRBD1 or TRBD2 (5 bases each). This CDR3 has 18 residues. The V end lost 5 bases, the J end lost 5 bases, and 26 bases lay between the germline ends. Per the germline V gene, CDR1 is MNHEY and CDR2 is SMNVEV (reference sequence). CDR3 residues: CASSPHPPRGRDEDTQYF. The CDR3 DNA sequence: TGTGCCAGCAGTCCCCATCCCCCCCGGGGCAGGGATGAAGATACGCAGTATTTT.

The V and J genes are TRBV28 and TRBJ2-7, with 11 bases identical to TRBD2. The germline gives CDR1 MDHEN, CDR2 SYDVKM. V dropped 3 bases and J dropped 0; count of bases not matched to a gene: 7. The CDR3 covers 17 residues. In DNA, the CDR3 is TGTGCCAGCAGTTTCCTAGCGGGAGGCCTTAGCTCCTACGAGCAGTACTTC. Protein sequence: CASSFLAGGLSSYEQYF.

V gene TRBV27 combines with J gene TRBJ2-1; 11 nucleotides align to TRBD2. The CDR3 extends over 17 amino acids. The junction had 8 bases not matched to a gene; V was cut back by 6 bases and J by 1 base. CDR1 is MNHEY and CDR2 is SMNVEV in the germline V gene (reference sequence). CDR3 residues: CASSTGTSGLSYNEQFF. The CDR3 DNA reads as TGTGCCAGCAGCACAGGGACTAGCGGTCTATCCTACAATGAGCAGTTCTTC.

This chain joins TRBV19 and TRBJ1-5; D is unclear. CDR1 is LNHDA, CDR2 SQIVND, per germline (reference sequence). CDR3 length: 14 amino acids. V was pared by 5 bases and J by 3 bases, with 11 bases between. The CDR3 DNA is TGTGCCAGTAGTGTACGGGAGTTCAATCAGCCCCAGCATTTT. Translation: CASSVREFNQPQHF.

The chain carries TRBV9 and TRBJ2-2; a possible D gene is TRBD1 (5 bases). From germline, CDR1 is SGDLS and CDR2 YYNGEE. This CDR3 spans 16 amino acids. Trimming stripped 0 bases from V and 1 base from J, with 10 bases between. As DNA, the CDR3 is TGTGCCAGCAGCGTAGGGGGCTGGGGGAACACCGGGGAGCTGTTTTTT. Its protein product is CASSVGGWGNTGELFF. The whole variable domain, filled in from reference TRBV9 and TRBJ2-2, reads DSGVTQTPKHLITATGQRVTLRCSPRSGDLSVYWYQQSLDQGLQFLIQYYNGEERAKGNILERFSAQQFPDLHSELNLSSLELGDSALYFCASSVGGWGNTGELFFGEGSRLTVL.

The gene calls are TRBV11-2 and TRBJ2-1, with 13 bases identical to TRBD2. Germline CDR1 SGHAT, CDR2 FQNNGV. V was clipped by 5 bases and J by 7 bases; unmatched bases: 11. There are 17 residues in the CDR3. CDR3 sequence (DNA): TGTGCCAGCAGCACTACTTCCGGGACTAGCGGGATGAATGAGCAGTTCTTC. Translated, it gives CASSTTSGTSGMNEQFF.

V is TRBV7-9 and J is TRBJ1-2, with D possibly being TRBD1 (5 bases). The CDR3 length is 14 residues. Germline assignment: CDR1 SEHNR and CDR2 FQNEAQ (reference sequence). V was pared by 8 bases and J by 5 bases, with 18 bases between. CDR3 coding DNA: TGTGCCAGCGAAGAGGTTGGGGGAAGTTATGGCTACACCTTC. This gives the protein CASEEVGGSYGYTF.

V and J are TRBV27 and TRBJ2-7; 9 positions match TRBD2. The CDR3 is 16 residues long. J lost 2 bases, V lost 3 bases, and 8 bases had no gene match. Germline CDR1 reads MNHEY; CDR2 reads SMNVEV (reference sequence). This chain's CDR3 is CASSFIQAGGPYEQYF. CDR3 in DNA: TGTGCCAGCAGTTTTATCCAGGCGGGAGGGCCCTACGAGCAGTACTTC.

CDR3 bases: TGTGCCAGCAGATATGTGGGGGCGGCTAATGAAAAACTGTTTTTT. Amino acids: CASRYVGAANEKLFF. The chain uses TRBV28 and TRBJ1-4; D possibly corresponds to TRBD1 (6 bases). Per the germline V gene, CDR1 is MDHEN and CDR2 is SYDVKM. The CDR3 is 15 amino acids. V lost 6 bases and J lost 3, with 14 bases in between. The full variable domain, completed using reference TRBV28 and TRBJ1-4, is DVKVTQSSRYLVKRTGEKVFLECVQDMDHENMFWYRQDPGLGLRLIYFSYDVKMKEKGDIPEGYSVSREKKERFSLILESASTNQTSMYLCASRYVGAANEKLFFGSGTQLSVL.

The V and J genes are TRBV15 and TRBJ2-1; 8 nucleotides align to TRBD1. With 3 bases clipped from V and 7 bases from J, the junction kept 5 bases outside the gene matches. Germline V CDR1 and CDR2: LNHNV, YYDKDF (reference sequence). CDR3 length equals 14 residues. In DNA form, the CDR3 reads TGTGCCACCAGCAGCGGACAGGGAGAGAATGAGCAGTTCTTC. This gives the protein CATSSGQGENEQFF.

The chain is built from TRBV6-6 and TRBJ1-5; no firm D call. The V gene lost 0 bases and the J gene lost 0 bases, with 9 bases spanning the gap. CDR1 and CDR2 (germline): MNHNY, SVGAGI (reference sequence). The CDR3 loop spans 16 amino acids. The CDR3 is CASSYSDIYSNQPQHF. CDR3 nucleotide sequence: TGTGCCAGCAGTTACTCGGATATCTATAGCAATCAGCCCCAGCATTTT.

The count of this clone is one. V is TRBV28 and J is TRBJ2-3; 7 bases are shared with TRBD2. The germline V gene encodes CDR1 MDHEN and CDR2 SYDVKM. The CDR3 sequence is 16 residues long. V gave up 2 bases and J gave up 2 bases; unmatched junction bases: 7. CDR3 amino acids: CASSLVLAVSTDTQYF. The CDR3 coding sequence is TGTGCCAGCAGTTTAGTCCTAGCGGTATCCACAGATACGCAGTATTTT.

This sequence joins TRBV7-2 and TRBJ2-7; D gene uncertain. Trimming stripped 1 base from V and 0 bases from J, with 4 bases between. This CDR3 has 13 amino acids. Germline CDR1 is SGHTA and CDR2 is FQGNSA. DNA for the CDR3: TGTGCCAGCAGCTTAGGTGTCTCCTACGAGCAGTACTTC. It codes for CASSLGVSYEQYF.

The chain links TRBV13 to TRBJ2-2, with D perhaps being TRBD1 or TRBD2 (5 bases each). Trimming shortened V by 5 bases and J by 6 bases, and 16 bases separated the two germline ends. The CDR3 spans 15 residues. CDR1 and CDR2 from the germline V gene are PRHDT and FYEKMQ (reference sequence). CDR3 in DNA: TGTGCCAGCAGCCCAGAGGGGCAAGCGGCCGGGGAGCTGTTTTTT. This translates into CASSPEGQAAGELFF.

The chain combines TRBV4-3 with TRBJ1-3; TRBD1 is a possible D gene (6 bases). Germline V gene data show CDR1 as LGHNA and CDR2 as YSLEER. The CDR3 totals 14 residues. Between the trimmed V and J ends, which lost 5 bases and 0 bases, there was a span of 8 bases. CDR3 amino acids: CASSTGSSGNTIYF. DNA of the CDR3: TGCGCCAGCAGCACAGGGAGCTCTGGAAACACCATATATTTT.

The chain links TRBV27 to TRBJ2-5, with a weak D call TRBD1 (6 bases). The CDR3 spans 14 residues. Trimming stripped 8 bases from V and 9 bases from J, with 22 bases between. Germline CDR1 reads MNHEY; CDR2 reads SMNVEV (reference sequence). Written as DNA, the CDR3 is TGTGCCAGCTCGGACAGCCCGGGGATGGGGTCCCAGTACTTC. This sequence encodes CASSDSPGMGSQYF.

The chain carries TRBV4-3 and TRBJ2-7, with 8 nucleotides matching TRBD2. Germline CDR1 reads LGHNA; CDR2 reads YSLEER. The V gene end was trimmed by 1 base and the J gene end by 3 bases; junction bases not matched to a gene: 5. The CDR3 has 15 amino acids. The CDR3 loop is CASSQGLAGFYEQYF. Written as DNA, the CDR3 is TGCGCCAGCAGCCAAGGTCTAGCGGGCTTCTACGAGCAGTACTTC.

The chain employs TRBV2 and TRBJ2-7, with D hard to call. The CDR3 has 13 residues. Germline CDR1 is SNHLY and CDR2 is FYNNEI. V gave up 4 bases and J gave up 1 base, with 8 bases separating them. The CDR3 sequence: CASSVDRSYEQYF. The CDR3, as DNA: TGTGCCAGCAGTGTAGACCGTTCCTACGAGCAGTACTTC.

The count of this clone is one. The V and J genes are TRBV7-6 and TRBJ2-2; D remains unclear. Germline assignment: CDR1 SGHVS and CDR2 FNYEAQ. V was trimmed by 6 bases and J by 5 bases, leaving 13 bases between them. This CDR3 comprises 14 residues. DNA of the CDR3: TGTGCCAGCAGGGCCTTCAGCGAGACCGGGGAGCTGTTTTTT. Translation: CASRAFSETGELFF.

In nucleotides, the CDR3 is TGCGCCAGCAGCCAAGAGTTGTCGAGCAATCAGCCCCAGCATTTT. It yields the protein CASSQELSSNQPQHF. The rearrangement uses TRBV4-3 and TRBJ1-5; D is undetermined. Germline V gives CDR1 LGHNA, CDR2 YSLEER. The CDR3 loop spans 15 amino acids. Trimming pared 0 bases from V and 1 base from J, leaving 7 bases between.

The J gene is TRBJ1-2, the V gene TRBV10-2; perhaps TRBD1 as D (6 bases). The V gene's germline CDR1 is WSHSY and CDR2 SAAADI. The CDR3 is made up of 12 amino acids. Between the trimmed V and J ends, which lost 1 base and 8 bases, there was a span of 8 bases. CDR3 bases: TGCGCCAGCAGTGAGTACAGGGACGGCTACACCTTC. Encoded protein: CASSEYRDGYTF.

The chain employs TRBV7-2 and TRBJ2-5; no definite D call. V dropped 5 bases and J dropped 0 bases, with 4 bases sitting between them. This CDR3 has 12 amino acids. Per germline, CDR1 SGHTA and CDR2 FQGNSA. DNA of the CDR3: TGTGCCAGCAGCGATAACCAAGAGACCCAGTACTTC. Protein sequence: CASSDNQETQYF.

The chain combines TRBV6-5 with TRBJ2-7; D is undetermined. V was trimmed by 3 bases and J by 1 base, leaving 7 bases between them. The CDR3 is made up of 13 amino acids. From germline, CDR1 is MNHEY and CDR2 SVGAGI. DNA for the CDR3: TGTGCCAGCAGTTATTCCGGGTCCTACGAGCAGTACTTC. Amino acid sequence: CASSYSGSYEQYF.

This chain joins TRBV28 and TRBJ2-7, with a weak D call TRBD1 (5 bases). Between the trimmed V and J ends, which lost 2 bases and 4 bases, there was a span of 6 bases. There are 12 residues in the CDR3. Germline CDR1 MDHEN, CDR2 SYDVKM. This chain's CDR3 is CASSLGAYEQYF. In DNA, the CDR3 is TGTGCCAGCAGTTTAGGGGCGTACGAGCAGTACTTC.